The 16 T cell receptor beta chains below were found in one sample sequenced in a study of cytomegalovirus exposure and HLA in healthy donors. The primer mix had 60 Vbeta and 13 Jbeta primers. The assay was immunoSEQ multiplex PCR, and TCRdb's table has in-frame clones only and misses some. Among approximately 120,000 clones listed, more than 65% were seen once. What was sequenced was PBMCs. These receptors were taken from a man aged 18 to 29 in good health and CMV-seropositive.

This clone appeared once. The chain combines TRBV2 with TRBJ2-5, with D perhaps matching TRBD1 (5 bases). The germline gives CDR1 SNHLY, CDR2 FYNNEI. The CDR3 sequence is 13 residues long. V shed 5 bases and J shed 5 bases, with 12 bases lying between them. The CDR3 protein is CASSKTGLETQYF. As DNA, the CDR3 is TGTGCCAGCAGTAAAACAGGTTTGGAGACCCAGTACTTC.

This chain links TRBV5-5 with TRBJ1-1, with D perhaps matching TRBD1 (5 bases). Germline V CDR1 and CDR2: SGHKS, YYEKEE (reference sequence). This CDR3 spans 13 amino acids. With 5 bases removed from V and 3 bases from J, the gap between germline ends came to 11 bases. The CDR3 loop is CASSQLRDTEAFF. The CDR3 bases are TGTGCCAGCAGTCAACTCAGGGACACTGAAGCTTTCTTT.

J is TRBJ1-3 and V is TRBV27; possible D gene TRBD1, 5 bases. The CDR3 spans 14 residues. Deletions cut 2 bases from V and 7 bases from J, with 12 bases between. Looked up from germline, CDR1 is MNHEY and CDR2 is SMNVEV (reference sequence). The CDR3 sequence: CASSLGANGNTIYF. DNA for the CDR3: TGTGCCAGCAGTTTAGGGGCTAACGGGAACACCATATATTTT.

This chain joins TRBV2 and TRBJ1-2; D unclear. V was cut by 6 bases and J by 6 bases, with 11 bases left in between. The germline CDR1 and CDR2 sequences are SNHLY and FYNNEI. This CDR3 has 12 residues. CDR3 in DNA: TGTGCCAGCAGGATTAGAGTAGATGGCTACACCTTC. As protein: CASRIRVDGYTF.

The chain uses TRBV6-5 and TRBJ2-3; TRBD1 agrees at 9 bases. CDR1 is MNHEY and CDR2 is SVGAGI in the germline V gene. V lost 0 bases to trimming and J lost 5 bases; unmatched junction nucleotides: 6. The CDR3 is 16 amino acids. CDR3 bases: TGTGCCAGCAGTTACTCGATGGGACAGGGCATAGATACGCAGTATTTT. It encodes CASSYSMGQGIDTQYF.

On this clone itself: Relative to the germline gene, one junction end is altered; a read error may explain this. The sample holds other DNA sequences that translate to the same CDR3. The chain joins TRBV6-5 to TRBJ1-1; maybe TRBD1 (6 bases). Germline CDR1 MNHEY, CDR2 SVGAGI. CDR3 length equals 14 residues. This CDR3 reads CASSYSRGYTEAFF. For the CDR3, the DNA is TGCGCCAGCAGTTACTCCAGGGGATACACTGAAGCTTTCTTT.

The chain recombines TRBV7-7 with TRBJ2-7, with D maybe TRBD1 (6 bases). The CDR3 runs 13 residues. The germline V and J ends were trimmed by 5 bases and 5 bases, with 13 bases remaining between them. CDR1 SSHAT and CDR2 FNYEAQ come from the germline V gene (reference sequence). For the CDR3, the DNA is TGTGCCAGCAGCCAAGGGTCAGGGGACGAGCAGTACTTC. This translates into CASSQGSGDEQYF.

Here the CDR3 DNA reads TGTGCCACCAGCCACGACAGGGGGTTTTACGGAAACACCATATATTTT. This gives the protein CATSHDRGFYGNTIYF. The rearrangement links TRBV15 to TRBJ1-3; 9 nucleotides match TRBD1. Looked up from germline, CDR1 is LNHNV and CDR2 is YYDKDF (reference sequence). The ends lost 5 bases at V and 4 bases at J; junction bases unmatched: 9. The CDR3 contains 16 residues.

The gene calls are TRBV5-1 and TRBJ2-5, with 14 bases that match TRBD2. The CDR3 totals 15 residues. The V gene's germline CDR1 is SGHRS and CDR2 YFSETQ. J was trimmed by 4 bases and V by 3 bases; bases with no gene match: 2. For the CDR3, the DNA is TGCGCCAGCAGCTCGGGACTAGCGGGGGCAGAGACCCAGTACTTC. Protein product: CASSSGLAGAETQYF.

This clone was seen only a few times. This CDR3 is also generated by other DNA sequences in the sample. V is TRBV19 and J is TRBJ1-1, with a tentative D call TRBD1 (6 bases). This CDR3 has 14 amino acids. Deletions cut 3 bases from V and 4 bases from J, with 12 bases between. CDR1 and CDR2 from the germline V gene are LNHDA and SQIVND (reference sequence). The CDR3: CASSMAGGSTEAFF. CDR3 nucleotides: TGTGCCAGTAGTATGGCGGGGGGCTCCACTGAAGCTTTCTTT.

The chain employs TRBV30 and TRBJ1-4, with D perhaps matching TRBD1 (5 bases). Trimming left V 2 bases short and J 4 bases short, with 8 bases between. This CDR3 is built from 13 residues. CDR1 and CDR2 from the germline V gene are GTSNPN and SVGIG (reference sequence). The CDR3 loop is CAWSKGLNEKLFF. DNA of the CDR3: TGTGCCTGGAGTAAGGGGCTTAATGAAAAACTGTTTTTT.

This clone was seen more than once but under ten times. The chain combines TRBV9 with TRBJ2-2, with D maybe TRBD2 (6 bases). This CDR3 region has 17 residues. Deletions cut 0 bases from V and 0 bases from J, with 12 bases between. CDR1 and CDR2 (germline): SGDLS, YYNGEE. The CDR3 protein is CASSVAPRRANTGELFF. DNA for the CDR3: TGTGCCAGCAGCGTAGCCCCCCGGAGGGCGAACACCGGGGAGCTGTTTTTT.

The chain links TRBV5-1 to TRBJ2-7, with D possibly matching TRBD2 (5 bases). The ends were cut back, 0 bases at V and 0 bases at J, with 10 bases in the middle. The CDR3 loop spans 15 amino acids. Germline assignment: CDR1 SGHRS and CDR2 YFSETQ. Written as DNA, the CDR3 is TGCGCCAGCAGCTTGGAAGCGGAGCGCTCCTACGAGCAGTACTTC. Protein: CASSLEAERSYEQYF.

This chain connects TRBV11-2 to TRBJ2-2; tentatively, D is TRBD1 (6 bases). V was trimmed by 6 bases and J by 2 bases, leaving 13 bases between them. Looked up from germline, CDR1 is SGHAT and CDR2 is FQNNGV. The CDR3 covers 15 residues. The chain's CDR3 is CASRQRTANTGELFF. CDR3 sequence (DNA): TGTGCCAGCAGACAGAGGACAGCAAACACCGGGGAGCTGTTTTTT.

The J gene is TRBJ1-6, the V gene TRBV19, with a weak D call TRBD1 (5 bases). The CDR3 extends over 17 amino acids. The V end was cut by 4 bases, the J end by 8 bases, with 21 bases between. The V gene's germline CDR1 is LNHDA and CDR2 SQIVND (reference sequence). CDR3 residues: CASSKWKGRESDSPLHF. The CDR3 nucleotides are TGTGCCAGTAGTAAATGGAAGGGACGGGAGTCAGATTCACCCCTCCACTTT.

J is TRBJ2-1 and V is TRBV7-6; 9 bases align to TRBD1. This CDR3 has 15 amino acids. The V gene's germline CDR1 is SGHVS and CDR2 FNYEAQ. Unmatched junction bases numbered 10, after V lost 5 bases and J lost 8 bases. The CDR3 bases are TGTGCCAGCAGCCTCCGGGACAGGGTGTTGGATGAGCAGTTCTTC. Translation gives CASSLRDRVLDEQFF.